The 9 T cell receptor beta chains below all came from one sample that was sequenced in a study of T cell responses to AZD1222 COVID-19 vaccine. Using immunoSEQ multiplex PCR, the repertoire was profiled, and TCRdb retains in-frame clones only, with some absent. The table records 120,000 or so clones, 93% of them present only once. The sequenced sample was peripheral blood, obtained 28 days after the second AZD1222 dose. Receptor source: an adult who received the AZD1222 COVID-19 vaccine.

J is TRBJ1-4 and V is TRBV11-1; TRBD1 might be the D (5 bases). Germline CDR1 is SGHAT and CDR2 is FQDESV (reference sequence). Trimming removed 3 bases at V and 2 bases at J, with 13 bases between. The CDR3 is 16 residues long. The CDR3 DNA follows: TGTGCCAGCAGCTTCGGGTCCCCAGGGACTAATGAAAAACTGTTTTTT. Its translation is CASSFGSPGTNEKLFF.

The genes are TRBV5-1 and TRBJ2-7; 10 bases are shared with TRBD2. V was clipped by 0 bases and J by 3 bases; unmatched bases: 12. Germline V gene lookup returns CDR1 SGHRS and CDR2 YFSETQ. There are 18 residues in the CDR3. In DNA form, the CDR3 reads TGCGCCAGCAGCTTGGCCTTGCTAGCGGGAGTAGGTTACTACGAGCAGTACTTC. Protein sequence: CASSLALLAGVGYYEQYF.

The CDR3 region is CASSLGQENNSPLHF. The CDR3 region has the DNA TGCGCCAGCAGCTTGGGACAGGAGAATAATTCACCCCTCCACTTT. V is TRBV5-1 and J is TRBJ1-6, with a weak D call TRBD1 (6 bases). The CDR3 has 15 amino acids. In germline, CDR1 is SGHRS, CDR2 YFSETQ. Trimming shortened V by 0 bases and J by 5 bases, and 9 bases separated the two germline ends.

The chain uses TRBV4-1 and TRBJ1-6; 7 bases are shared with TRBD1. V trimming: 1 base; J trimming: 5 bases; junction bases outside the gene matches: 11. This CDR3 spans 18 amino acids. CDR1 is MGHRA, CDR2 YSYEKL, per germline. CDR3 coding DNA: TGCGCCAGCAGCCAAGTAAACAGGGGCTTTACGGATAATTCACCCCTCCACTTT. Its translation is CASSQVNRGFTDNSPLHF.

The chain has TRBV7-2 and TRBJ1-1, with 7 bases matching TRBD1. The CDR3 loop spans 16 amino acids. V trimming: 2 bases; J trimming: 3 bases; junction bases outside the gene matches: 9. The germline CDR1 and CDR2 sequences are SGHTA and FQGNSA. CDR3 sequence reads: CASSLRRSGGDTEAFF. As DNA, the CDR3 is TGTGCCAGCAGCTTAAGGAGGTCAGGGGGGGACACTGAAGCTTTCTTT.

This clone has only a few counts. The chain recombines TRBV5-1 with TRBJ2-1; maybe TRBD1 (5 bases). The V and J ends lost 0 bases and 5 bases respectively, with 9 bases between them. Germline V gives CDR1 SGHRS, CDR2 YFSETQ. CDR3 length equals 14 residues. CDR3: CASSLAAGNNEQFF. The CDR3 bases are TGCGCCAGCAGCTTGGCGGCAGGGAACAATGAGCAGTTCTTC.

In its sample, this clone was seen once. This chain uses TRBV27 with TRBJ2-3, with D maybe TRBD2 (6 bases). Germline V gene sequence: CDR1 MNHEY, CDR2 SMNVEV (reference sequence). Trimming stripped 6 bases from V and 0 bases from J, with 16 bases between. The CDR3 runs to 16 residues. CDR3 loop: CASRKYSGTSTDTQYF. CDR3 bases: TGTGCCAGCAGAAAATATAGCGGAACTAGCACAGATACGCAGTATTTT.

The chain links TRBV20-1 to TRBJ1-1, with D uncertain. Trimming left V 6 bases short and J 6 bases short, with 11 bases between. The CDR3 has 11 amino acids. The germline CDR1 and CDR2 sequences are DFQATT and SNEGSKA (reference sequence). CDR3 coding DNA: TGCAGTGCCCAGCGGACCGCTGAAGCTTTCTTT. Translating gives CSAQRTAEAFF.

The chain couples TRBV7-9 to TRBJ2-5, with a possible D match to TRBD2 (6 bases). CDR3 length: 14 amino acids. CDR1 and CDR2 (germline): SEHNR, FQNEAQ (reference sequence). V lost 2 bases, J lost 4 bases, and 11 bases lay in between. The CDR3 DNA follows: TGTGCCAGCAGCTTACGAGCGGGTTCAGAGACCCAGTACTTC. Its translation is CASSLRAGSETQYF.